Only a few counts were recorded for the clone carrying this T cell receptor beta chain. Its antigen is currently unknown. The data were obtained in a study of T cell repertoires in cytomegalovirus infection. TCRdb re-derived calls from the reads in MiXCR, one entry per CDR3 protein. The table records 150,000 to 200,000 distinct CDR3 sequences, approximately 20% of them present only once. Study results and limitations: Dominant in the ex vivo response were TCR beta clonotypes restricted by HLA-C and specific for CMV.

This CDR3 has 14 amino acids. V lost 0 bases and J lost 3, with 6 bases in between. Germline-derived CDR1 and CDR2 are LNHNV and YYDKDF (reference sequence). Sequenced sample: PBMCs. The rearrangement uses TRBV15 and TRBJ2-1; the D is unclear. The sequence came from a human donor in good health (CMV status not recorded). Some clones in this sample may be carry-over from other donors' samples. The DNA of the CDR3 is TGTGCCACCAGCAGAGATGAACGCTACAATGAGCAGTTCTTC. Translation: CATSRDERYNEQFF.